This T cell receptor (beta chain) comes out of a study of T cell repertoires in cytomegalovirus infection. Germline CDR1 and CDR2: MDHEN and SYDVKM. The CDR3 is 14 amino acids. Trimming removed 4 bases from V and 3 bases from J; junction bases left unmatched: 3. This clonotype appeared many times. A single record per CDR3 protein comes from TCRdb applying MiXCR to the reads. The table has some 700,000 distinct CDR3 sequences, less than 40% seen once. Sequences were obtained from PBMCs. This clonotype originated in a human donor in good health (CMV status not recorded). Some clones in this sample may be carry-over from other donors' samples. The chain uses TRBV28 and TRBJ1-1, with 9 bases that match TRBD1. The CDR3 loop reads CASSSGQGDTEAFF. CDR3 nucleotides: TGTGCCAGCAGTTCGGGACAGGGTGACACTGAAGCTTTCTTT.